This T cell receptor beta chain was obtained from a study of T cells in Graves' hyperthyroidism and ophthalmopathy. The CDR3 regions of TCR beta were amplified from RNA transcripts. HTBI primers drove first-round RT-PCR of the TCR CDR3. Each CDR3 protein gets one entry after TCRdb re-called the multiplex PCR reads with MiXCR. The sample lists around 500,000 distinct CDR3 sequences, about 20% occurring once. V lost 0 bases and J lost 0; bases outside the gene matches: 4. The germline V gene has CDR1 MNHNY and CDR2 SVGAGI (reference sequence). This CDR3 comprises 17 residues. A word on this clonotype: Antigen: not known.

General study results and limits: Prediction of ophthalmopathy progression came a median about 6 months pre-onset. Ophthalmopathy stood apart from stable hyperthyroidism in a 13 V-J model. Blood also carried most thyroid clonotypes expanded above 0.001.

Material: blood. This clonotype was obtained from a woman in her seventies with Graves' ophthalmopathy. This rearrangement joins TRBV6-6 to TRBJ2-2, with TRBD1 matching over 7 bases. The CDR3 protein is CASSYSRTGSNTGELFF. Here the CDR3 DNA reads TGTGCCAGCAGTTACTCGCGGACAGGATCGAACACCGGGGAGCTGTTTTTT.